This paragraph reports one TCR beta chain. Its antigen remains undetermined. Base qualities are not recorded, but no much larger clone differs from it by a single base. This sample was included in a study of T-cell memory formation after mild COVID-19 (dated by TCRdb to the early 2020s). For context, the study as a whole: TCR sequence clusters from the two donors were found to be largely donor specific. In a couple of donors, T-cell clones that expanded and contracted after mild COVID-19 were tracked by sequencing TCRalpha and TCRbeta repertoires over time. The cohort was made up of two young adult volunteers, one female and one male, who were previously healthy.

The paper's findings and limits, for the study overall: The study covered only a couple of mild cases, and larger cohorts including severe cases with pre-infection samples were considered necessary. Some responding clones were detected in pre-infection memory, suggesting pre-existing cross-reactive memory T cells joined the SARS-CoV-2 response. Balanced CD4/CD8 phenotypes were observed for clones contracting from day 15 to 85, whereas a bias towards CD4+ was observed for a second wave of clones expanding from day 15 to 37. Contracting CD4+ clones turned up mainly in the CM and EM memory subsets, whereas EMRA was where CD8+ clones were enriched. SARS-CoV-2 specificity was not confirmed for the second-wave clones peaking on day 37.

At the junction V is shortened by 6 bases and J by 2 bases, with 13 bases in between. The CDR3 holds 14 amino acids from the cysteine to the phenylalanine. Only CDR3 DNA remains: 42 bases, in frame from the first base. From the germline V gene (reference sequence), CDR1 is SEHNR and CDR2 is FQNEAQ. For sequencing, an Illumina NovaSeq 6000 was employed. Using 5'RACE with constant-segment primers, TCRalpha and TCRbeta cDNA libraries were constructed, with sample barcodes and unique molecular identifiers added in the process. Trizol reagent was used to extract RNA from every sample. Amplification of the libraries took two PCR steps, and the second step added a second sample barcode plus Illumina TruSeq adapters. Sequencing of the libraries was done on an Illumina NovaSeq, producing 2 x 150 bp paired-end reads. The study's processing was this. The reads were demultiplexed and collapsed into UMI-guided consensus sequences using migec v1.2.7. Using mixcr v2.1.11, UMI consensuses were aligned to TRA and TRB V and J templates and then assembled into clonotypes. A clonotype was counted as expanded or contracted only if both edgeR and NoisET called the change significant, with noise models trained on biological replicates. For edgeR calls, the cutoffs were a false discovery rate-adjusted p below 0.01 and a log2 fold-change threshold of 1. As an exploratory analysis of dynamics, PCA with hierarchical clustering was applied to max-normalized trajectories of the 1000 most abundant clonotypes. Separately sequenced CD4+ and CD8+ repertoires were used to assign a CD4 or CD8 phenotype to each responding clone. TCRdb cleaned the public reads at Q25 with fastp, built clones with MiXCR and kept in-frame beta chains. All rows with the same CDR3 protein become a single entry with the most common DNA and genes. It is TCRdb's table, rather than the study itself, that gives the V and J calls and clone size. The sample table records about 320,000 distinct CDR3 sequences; roughly an eighth of these occur just once. The ten most abundant clones make up around 23% of the sample.

Ficoll-Paque density gradient centrifugation was used to isolate PBMCs. The material sequenced was PBMCs or a T cell subset sorted from them (not recorded which). The rearrangement combines TRBV7-9 with TRBJ2-5; TRBD2 might be the D gene, on 6 matching bases. The clonotype originates from a man between 18 and 35 years old who had mild COVID-19 (a few samples of this study predate the infection). The sample titles of this study are shuffled in the database, so cell type and time point are left out; the donor was told from shared clones. The CDR3 region reads CASREGGAQETQYF. DNA sequence: TGTGCCAGCAGGGAGGGCGGGGCTCAAGAGACCCAGTACTTC.